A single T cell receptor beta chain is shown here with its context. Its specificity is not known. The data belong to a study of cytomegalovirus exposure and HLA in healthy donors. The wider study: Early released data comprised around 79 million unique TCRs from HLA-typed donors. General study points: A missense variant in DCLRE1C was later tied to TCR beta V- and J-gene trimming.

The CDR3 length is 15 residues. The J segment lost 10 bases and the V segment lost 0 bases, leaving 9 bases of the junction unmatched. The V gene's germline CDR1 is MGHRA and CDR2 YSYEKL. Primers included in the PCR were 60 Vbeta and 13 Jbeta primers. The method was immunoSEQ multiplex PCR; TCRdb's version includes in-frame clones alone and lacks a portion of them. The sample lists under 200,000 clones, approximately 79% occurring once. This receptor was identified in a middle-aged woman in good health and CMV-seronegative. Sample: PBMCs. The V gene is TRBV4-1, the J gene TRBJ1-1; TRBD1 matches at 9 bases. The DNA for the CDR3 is TGCGCCAGCAGCCAAGATTTCGGAGACAGGGGGGGAGCTTTCTTT. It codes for CASSQDFGDRGGAFF.